This entry features one T cell receptor (beta chain) sequence. The V and J ends lost 10 bases and 4 bases, in that order; junction bases with no gene match: 7. Germline-derived CDR1 and CDR2 are MRHNA and SNTAGT. The CDR3 totals 14 residues. The entry originates in a study of blood T cell repertoires in COVID-19. As for the study in general: Acute and convalescent COVID-19 samples came from the United States, Italy and Spain. Nucleic acid was either cDNA or gDNA, and it came from T cells, B-cell-depleted T cells, or PBMCs.

In the original workflow: Nucleated cell number was recorded as an estimate derived from reference gene primer amplification. Some clones are missing from TCRdb's copy, which holds only in-frame ones; the method was immunoSEQ multiplex PCR. The V and J calls and clone size are taken from that table; D and trimming were inferred from the DNA. Of some 50,000 clones in the sample, roughly 88% are singletons; the top ten hold around 16%. The material sequenced was peripheral blood. This TCR was recovered from a human donor in a cohort sampled during active COVID-19. The donor label of this sample is uncertain. The chain combines TRBV6-4 with TRBJ2-3; 11 positions agree with TRBD2. The CDR3 region has the DNA TGTGCCACCTCGACTAGCGGGATGTCAGATACGCAGTATTTT. Translation: CATSTSGMSDTQYF.